A selection of T cell receptor beta chains follows, all from one sample in a study of blood T cells in healthy people across ages. TCRdb re-analysed the 5' RACE reads in MiXCR, keeping a single row per CDR3 protein. The sample lists about 1,400,000 distinct CDR3 sequences, about 40% occurring once. Sample: blood. Source of these receptors: a woman aged 18 to 35 in good health. Each CDR3 is given with its conserved first and last residue. A D gene is named only where the DNA matches it firmly. Only part of the rows carry a size: once, few, many, or a class if the clone is expanded.

CDR3 length,J gene,clone size,V gene,D gene,CDR3 DNA,CDR3 protein
14,TRBJ1-2,.,TRBV5-5,.,TGTGCCAGCAGGCCAGAACAGGAGAACTATGGCTACACCTTC,CASRPEQENYGYTF
17,TRBJ1-2,few,TRBV9,TRBD1,TGTGCCAGCAGCGTAGCTATTCGGGGACAGTCTAACTATGGCTACACCTTC,CASSVAIRGQSNYGYTF
15,TRBJ2-7,many,TRBV25-1,TRBD2,TGTGCCAGCAGTCGTGGGACTAGCGGGAGCTACGAGCAGTACTTC,CASSRGTSGSYEQYF
12,TRBJ1-2,.,TRBV28,.,TGTGCCAGCGGCTCGGGTAACTATGGCTACACCTTC,CASGSGNYGYTF
15,TRBJ2-7,few,TRBV4-1,.,TGCGCCAGCAGCCAATCCGGGACTTACCCGTTCGAGCAGTACTTC,CASSQSGTYPFEQYF
14,TRBJ1-6,.,TRBV21-1,.,TGTGCCAGCAGCAAGAAGGAACGGGCTTCACCCCTCCACTTT,CASSKKERASPLHF
12,TRBJ2-5,.,TRBV6-1,.,TGTGCCAACAGTGAGTCGGTAGAGACCCAGTACTTC,CANSESVETQYF
15,TRBJ1-5,few,TRBV27,.,TGTGCCAGCAGTTCCTACCGGGACGAGAATCAGCCCCAGCATTTT,CASSSYRDENQPQHF
16,TRBJ1-2,many,TRBV14,.,TGTGCCAGCAGCCAAGCCGGGCAGGGAGTCTACTATGGCTACACCTTC,CASSQAGQGVYYGYTF
17,TRBJ2-7,.,TRBV12-3/TRBV12-4,.,TGTGCCAGCAGTTTAGCCGCAGAGCCCCTGAGGGGATACGAGCAGTACTTC,CASSLAAEPLRGYEQYF
15,TRBJ2-7,.,TRBV20-1,.,TGCAGTGCTCAAGATAGAGGAGGAATTTTGTACGAGCAGTACTTC,CSAQDRGGILYEQYF
15,TRBJ2-5,once,TRBV19,TRBD1,TGTGCCAGTAGTACCCCGGGACAGGGGGTCGGGACCCAGTACTTC,CASSTPGQGVGTQYF
19,TRBJ2-7,.,TRBV7-6,TRBD2,TGTGCCAGCAGCTTAGCGCCTGGACTAGAGACGAAAACTAGCTACGAGCAGTACTTC,CASSLAPGLETKTSYEQYF
13,TRBJ1-2,.,TRBV29-1,.,TGCAGCGAAAGCGGGACATCCGGAGGTGGCTACACCTTC,CSESGTSGGGYTF
15,TRBJ2-1,once,TRBV6-1,.,TGTGCCAGCAGACGCCACATGCGCCCAGACAATGAGCAGTTCTTC,CASRRHMRPDNEQFF
15,TRBJ2-5,.,TRBV6-5,.,TGTGCCAGCAGTTACTTAGGCAGGGGTCAAGAGACCCAGTACTTC,CASSYLGRGQETQYF
14,TRBJ2-7,.,TRBV12-3/TRBV12-4,.,TGTGCCAGCACCCTGGGACGGGGATTAGACGAGCAGTACTTC,CASTLGRGLDEQYF
17,TRBJ2-1,.,TRBV20-1,.,TGCAGTGCTAACCGACGACATGGACAGTCGTCCCAAGAGACCCAGTTCTTC,CSANRRHGQSSQETQFF
15,TRBJ2-1,few,TRBV5-1,TRBD1,TGCGCCAGCAGCTCCGGGACAGGGAAAAGCAATGAGCAGTTCTTC,CASSSGTGKSNEQFF
13,TRBJ2-5,.,TRBV2,.,TGTGCCAGCACGTCAGAATACCAAGAGACCCAGTACTTC,CASTSEYQETQYF
13,TRBJ2-1,many,TRBV7-2,.,TGTGCCAGCAGGGCCGTAGGGGTAAATGAGCAGTTCTTC,CASRAVGVNEQFF
13,TRBJ2-7,.,TRBV7-9,.,TGTGCCAGCAGCTTATGGTCACCGTACGAGCAGTACTTC,CASSLWSPYEQYF
13,TRBJ2-1,.,TRBV11-3,.,TGTGCCAGCAGCTCTCCCCGCGACAATGAGCAGTTCTTC,CASSSPRDNEQFF
12,TRBJ1-6,.,TRBV20-1,.,TGCAGTGCTAGCCGGTTGAATTCACCCCTCCACTTT,CSASRLNSPLHF
15,TRBJ2-1,.,TRBV7-9,.,TGTGCCAGCAGCCCACTCTTCGGGGTTTACAATGAGCAGTTCTTC,CASSPLFGVYNEQFF
14,TRBJ2-7,.,TRBV10-3,TRBD1,TGTGCCATTAGGTTTGGGACAGGGGGCAGCGAGCAGTACTTC,CAIRFGTGGSEQYF
11,TRBJ2-1,many,TRBV20-1,.,TGCAGTGCTAGAGAATACAATGAGCAGTTCTTC,CSAREYNEQFF
17,TRBJ2-7,few,TRBV2,TRBD2,TGTGCCAGCAGTGAAGTTAGCGGGAGAGGCGGGTCCTACGAGCAGTACTTC,CASSEVSGRGGSYEQYF
13,TRBJ1-5,.,TRBV20-1,.,TGCAGTGCCGCCGGGGGTTTCGCTCAGCCCCAGCATTTT,CSAAGGFAQPQHF
11,TRBJ1-1,few,TRBV2,.,TGTGCCAGCCTCCTTACATTTGAAGCTTTCTTT,CASLLTFEAFF
14,TRBJ1-6,.,TRBV25-1,.,TGTGCCAGCACGGCAGGGATCTATAATTCACCCCTCCACTTT,CASTAGIYNSPLHF
15,TRBJ2-1,.,TRBV7-3,.,TGTGCCAGCAGCTTAAGTTTCGGGACTTCCGATGAGCAGTTCTTC,CASSLSFGTSDEQFF
15,TRBJ1-1,.,TRBV7-2,TRBD1,TGTGCCAGCAGCCTCCGACAGGGACTGAACACTGAAGCTTTCTTT,CASSLRQGLNTEAFF
16,TRBJ2-1,.,TRBV12-3/TRBV12-4,.,TGTGCCAGCAGCCCAGTCACGGCCTTGGGTTACAATGAGCAGTTCTTC,CASSPVTALGYNEQFF
13,TRBJ2-3,many,TRBV3-1,.,TGTGCCAGCAGCCAAGATGGGGGCGATACGCAGTATTTT,CASSQDGGDTQYF
19,TRBJ2-1,.,TRBV5-4,.,TGTGCCAGCAGCTTGGAGGTGGGGGTAGTTCAGGCCCCCGTGTTAGAGCAGTTCTTC,CASSLEVGVVQAPVLEQFF
16,TRBJ2-7,.,TRBV5-1,TRBD2,TGCGCCAGCAACTTCACGGGGACTAGCGGAAACTACGAGCAGTACTTC,CASNFTGTSGNYEQYF
11,TRBJ1-1,.,TRBV3-1,.,TGTGCCAGCAGCCTACAGGGAGGGGCTTTCTTT,CASSLQGGAFF
16,TRBJ2-3,few,TRBV20-1,.,TGCAGTGCTAGGTGGGGTTGGGCCTCTAGCACAGATACGCAGTATTTT,CSARWGWASSTDTQYF
17,TRBJ2-3,few,TRBV7-2,TRBD2,TGTGCCAGCAGCTTAAGGGTGATTAGCGGGAGCACAGATACGCAGTATTTT,CASSLRVISGSTDTQYF
21,TRBJ1-6,.,TRBV3-1,.,TGTGCCAGCAGCCAAGGGGTCGGATCTTTGGGGACGAGCTCCTATAATTCACCCCTCCACTTT,CASSQGVGSLGTSSYNSPLHF
16,TRBJ1-2,.,TRBV6-2/TRBV6-3,.,TGTGCCAGCAGTTACCCTAATAAGGGAGGGAACTATGGCTACACCTTC,CASSYPNKGGNYGYTF
17,TRBJ2-1,.,TRBV7-9,.,TGTGCCAGCAGCTTAGGGTCACCGGGGAGCTCCTACAATGAGCAGTTCTTC,CASSLGSPGSSYNEQFF
14,TRBJ2-7,.,TRBV10-3,.,TGTGTCATCAGTCAGGGAGGGGGGACCTACGAGCAGTACTTC,CVISQGGGTYEQYF
11,TRBJ2-2,.,TRBV20-1,TRBD1,TGCAGTGCGCCCTGGACAGGGGTGCTGTTTTTT,CSAPWTGVLFF
15,TRBJ2-3,.,TRBV11-2,TRBD2,TGTGCCAGCAGCTTCGCGGGAGGTTCCATGCAGACGCAGTATTTT,CASSFAGGSMQTQYF
15,TRBJ2-1,.,TRBV28,TRBD2,TGTGCCAGCAGACTCAGCGGGAGGGGTATCAATGAGCAGTTCTTC,CASRLSGRGINEQFF
15,TRBJ1-1,.,TRBV12-3/TRBV12-4,TRBD1,TGTGTCAGCAGTTTGCAGACAGGGTGGACCACTGAAGCTTTCTTT,CVSSLQTGWTTEAFF
16,TRBJ1-2,once,TRBV7-9,.,TGTGCCAGCAGCTTAGGAATCGGCCACGAAAACTATGGCTACACCTTC,CASSLGIGHENYGYTF
15,TRBJ2-3,.,TRBV19,TRBD1,TGTGCCAGTAGTATCCGGGACAGCCTCACAGATACGCAGTATTTT,CASSIRDSLTDTQYF
13,TRBJ2-2,few,TRBV29-1,.,TGCAGCGTTGAAGTAGTTGGCACCGGGGAGCTGTTTTTT,CSVEVVGTGELFF
15,TRBJ2-5,few,TRBV6-5,TRBD1,TGTGCCAGCAGCCTAGACAGGGGGCTTATGGAGACCCAGTACTTC,CASSLDRGLMETQYF
13,TRBJ1-5,.,TRBV2,.,TGTGCCAGCAGGATCGGGACATCAGAGCCCCAGCATTTT,CASRIGTSEPQHF
14,TRBJ2-3,.,TRBV7-6,.,TGTGCCAGCAGCCCCGAGGGGCTCCCGGGTACGCAGTATTTT,CASSPEGLPGTQYF
14,TRBJ1-5,few,TRBV20-1,.,TGCAGTGCTCGGACCCTTACTAACAATCAGCCCCAGCATTTT,CSARTLTNNQPQHF
17,TRBJ2-5,.,TRBV27,TRBD1,TGTGCCAGCAGTTTAAGGGTTGACAGGGGGCGGGTGGAGACCCAGTACTTC,CASSLRVDRGRVETQYF
15,TRBJ1-1,.,TRBV6-6,.,TGTGCCAGCAGTTACTCGGTTGGGGGGAATACTGAAGCTTTCTTT,CASSYSVGGNTEAFF